Reported below is one T cell receptor (beta chain). Its antigen has not been determined. No base-level quality is on record; no much larger clone is a single base apart. The data belong to a study of blood T cell repertoires in COVID-19 (dated by TCRdb to the early 2020s). The study in broad terms: Collaborator samples came from the United States, Italy and Spain and covered acute and convalescent phases of COVID-19. The prospective study material was composed of cDNA or gDNA derived from T cells, B-cell-depleted T cells, or PBMCs. The dataset comprised deeply sampled blood TCRbeta repertoires from subjects exposed to, actively infected with, or recovered from COVID-19. The repertoires were made available in a free public database intended to serve as a resource for research on the immune response to SARS-CoV-2. Samples were obtained from the ongoing ImmuneRACE study (first 160 participants) and from about 1,300 subjects provided by 6 global collaborators. Nearly every sample came with metadata listing a de-identified subject ID, COVID-19 status, age in years and sex. Where HLA class I and class II types were available, the types were taken from metadata supplied by the sample provider, not from assay-based typing.

Enrolling through a virtual design, the prospective study's participants ranged in age from roughly 18 to 95 years and lived across 24 United States geographic areas. In the prospective study, cohorts were assigned on the basis of participant-reported clinical history obtained from a screening survey and a study questionnaire. Exposed participants had been in contact with someone with a PCR-confirmed or clinician-diagnosed COVID-19 case within 2 weeks of study entry. In the prospective study, whole blood, serum and a nasopharyngeal or oropharyngeal swab were collected from each participant by mobile phlebotomists. Prospective study participants could optionally give additional blood draws and questionnaires over an approximately 2-month period. Prospective study blood samples were shipped either frozen or at room temperature before DNA extraction. TCRbeta CDR3 regions were amplified from genomic DNA by means of the immunoSEQ Assay, a bias-controlled multiplex PCR. Processing in the source paper ran as follows. Within the assay, amplification of reference gene primers was used to estimate how many nucleated cells each sample contained. To quantify the absolute abundance of each unique TCRbeta CDR3 rearrangement, sequence reads were collapsed and filtered. For each sample, productive Simpson clonality was calculated by taking the square root of Simpson's diversity index across productive rearrangements. TCRdb holds this immuneACCESS table with in-frame rearrangements only. Some clones are missing; in checked studies, unresolved V genes explain under half, and the rest has no known cause. That table is the source of V, J and clone size, and D and trimming were worked out from the DNA. Counted in this sample were some 190,000 clones; around 84% of them appeared once. Jointly, the top ten make up about 3.3% of the sample.

Results the study describes overall, beyond this receptor: The amount of clinical and demographic metadata varied by source and participant and was provided uncurated.

The sequence derives from a woman in her thirties who had been exposed to COVID-19. The sequenced sample consisted of PBMCs or T cells enriched from blood (not recorded which).

The CDR3 in this case is CASSSSSPLRGERETQYF. The nucleotide sequence is TGTGCCAGCAGCTCCTCTTCACCCTTGCGGGGGGAAAGGGAGACCCAGTACTTC. The sequence is built from TRBV7-9 and TRBJ2-5, with 8 middle bases fitting TRBD2. Reading the germline V gene (reference sequence) gives CDR1 SEHNR and CDR2 FQNEAQ. CDR3 length: 18 amino acids, cysteine to phenylalanine. Just the 54-base CDR3 DNA is kept, in frame starting at base 1. V loses 4 bases at its end and J loses 5 bases; junction bases beyond the gene matches: 18. Extended through the reference TRBV7-9 and TRBJ2-5 proteins, this CDR3 yields the full variable domain: DTGVSQNPRHKITKRGQNVTFRCDPISEHNRLYWYRQTLGQGPEFLTYFQNEAQLEKSRLLSDRFSAERPKGSFSTLEIQRTEQGDSAMYLCASSSSSPLRGERETQYFGPGTRLLVL.